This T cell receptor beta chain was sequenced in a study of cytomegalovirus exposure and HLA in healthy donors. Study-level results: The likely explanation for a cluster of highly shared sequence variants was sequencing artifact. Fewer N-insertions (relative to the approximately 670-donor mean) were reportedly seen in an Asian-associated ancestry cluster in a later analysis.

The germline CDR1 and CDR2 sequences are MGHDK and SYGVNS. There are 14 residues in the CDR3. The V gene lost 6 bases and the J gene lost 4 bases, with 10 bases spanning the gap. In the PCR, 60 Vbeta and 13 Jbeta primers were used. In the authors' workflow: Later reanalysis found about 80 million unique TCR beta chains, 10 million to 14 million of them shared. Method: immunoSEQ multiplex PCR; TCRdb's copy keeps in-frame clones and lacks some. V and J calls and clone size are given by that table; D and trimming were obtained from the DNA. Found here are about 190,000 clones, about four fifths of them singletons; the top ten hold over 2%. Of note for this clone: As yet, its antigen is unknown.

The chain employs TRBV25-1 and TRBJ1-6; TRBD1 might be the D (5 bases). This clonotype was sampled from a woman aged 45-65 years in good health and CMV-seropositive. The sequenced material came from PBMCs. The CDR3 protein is CASRATGYNSPLHF. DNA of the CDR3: TGTGCCAGCAGGGCTACAGGTTATAATTCACCCCTCCACTTT.